This passage covers 9 T cell receptor beta chains from one sample sequenced in a study of T cells in Graves' hyperthyroidism and ophthalmopathy. Using RNA transcripts as the source, TCR beta CDR3 regions were amplified. HTBI primers were employed in a first-round RT-PCR of the TCR CDR3. From the multiplex PCR reads, TCRdb called clonotypes with MiXCR, one entry per CDR3 protein. The sample carries over 700,000 distinct CDR3 sequences, around a third recorded once. Sequenced material: blood. These receptors came from a woman aged 40 to 50 with Graves' hyperthyroidism.

This clonotype was picked up a small number of times. The V and J genes are TRBV7-9 and TRBJ2-5; D call uncertain. This CDR3 is built from 13 residues. V lost 2 bases, J lost 5 bases, and 9 bases lay in between. Germline V gives CDR1 SEHNR, CDR2 FQNEAQ (reference sequence). CDR3 region: CASSLYQAETQYF. CDR3 sequence (DNA): TGTGCCAGCAGCTTATACCAGGCGGAGACCCAGTACTTC.

A remark on this clonotype: Compared with germline, one end of the junction differs, possibly owing to a read error. V and J are TRBV5-5 and TRBJ2-7, with TRBD1 identical over 7 bases. CDR3 length: 17 residues. Germline lookup yields CDR1 SGHKS and CDR2 YYEKEE (reference sequence). CDR3: CASSQEGGRRHSYEQYF. CDR3 in DNA: TGCGCCAGCAGCCAAGAAGGGGGCAGAAGGCACTCCTACGAGCAGTACTTC.

There are a few counts of this clonotype. The rearrangement uses TRBV19 and TRBJ1-4; D is ambiguous. Germline assignment: CDR1 LNHDA and CDR2 SQIVND (reference sequence). There are 15 residues in the CDR3. The ends were cut back, 5 bases at V and 2 bases at J, with 12 bases in the middle. The CDR3 spells CASSSIAGTNEKLFF. In DNA form, the CDR3 reads TGTGCCAGTAGTTCCATTGCCGGGACTAATGAAAAACTGTTTTTT.

The CDR3 sequence: CASRGRDNEQYF. The CDR3, as DNA: TGTGCCAGCCGAGGACGAGACAATGAGCAGTACTTC. The rearrangement uses TRBV7-9 and TRBJ2-7, with D hard to call. Germline-derived CDR1 and CDR2 are SEHNR and FQNEAQ (reference sequence). V was pared by 8 bases and J by 7 bases, with 15 bases between. There are 12 residues in the CDR3.

A single count supports this clonotype. J is TRBJ2-7 and V is TRBV6-5, with TRBD2 matching over 8 bases. Per germline, CDR1 MNHEY and CDR2 SVGAGI. CDR3 length: 16 residues. Trimming cost V 2 bases and J 3 bases; bases outside gene matches: 9. In DNA, the CDR3 is TGTGCCAGCAGTTACGATCGCGGGGGGAAGTTCTACGAGCAGTACTTC. Residues: CASSYDRGGKFYEQYF.

This clonotype was seen at least ten times. The chain links TRBV10-3 to TRBJ1-3, with D uncertain. The CDR3 covers 12 residues. V was shortened by 8 bases and J by 4 bases, with 9 bases between the two germline ends. Germline-derived CDR1 and CDR2 are ENHRY and SYGVKD. This CDR3 reads CAIYSEGNTIYF. The CDR3 nucleotides are TGTGCCATCTATAGCGAGGGAAACACCATATATTTT.

This clonotype was observed a few times. The V gene is TRBV6-6, the J gene TRBJ2-7, with a weak D call TRBD1 (5 bases). CDR1 is MNHNY, CDR2 SVGAGI, per germline (reference sequence). The CDR3 runs 11 residues. V lost 7 bases and J lost 7, with 11 bases in between. As DNA, the CDR3 is TGTGCCAGCACCAAGGGGCAGGAGCAGTACTTC. Encoded protein: CASTKGQEQYF.

The chain links TRBV7-8 to TRBJ2-6, with 7 bases lining up with TRBD1. J was trimmed by 1 base and V by 6 bases; bases with no gene match: 6. The CDR3 has 16 amino acids. Germline CDR1 is SGHVS and CDR2 is FQNEAQ. The chain's CDR3 is CASRGTGASGANVLTF. The CDR3 coding sequence is TGTGCCAGCAGAGGTACAGGGGCTTCTGGGGCCAACGTCCTGACTTTC.

The chain uses TRBV2 and TRBJ1-5, with D unresolved. CDR3 length equals 15 residues. Germline-derived CDR1 and CDR2 are SNHLY and FYNNEI. V was trimmed by 8 bases and J by 7 bases, leaving 21 bases between them. The CDR3 protein is CASGYEGSPGQPQHF. The CDR3 nucleotides read TGTGCCAGCGGTTACGAAGGCTCACCCGGGCAGCCCCAGCATTTT.